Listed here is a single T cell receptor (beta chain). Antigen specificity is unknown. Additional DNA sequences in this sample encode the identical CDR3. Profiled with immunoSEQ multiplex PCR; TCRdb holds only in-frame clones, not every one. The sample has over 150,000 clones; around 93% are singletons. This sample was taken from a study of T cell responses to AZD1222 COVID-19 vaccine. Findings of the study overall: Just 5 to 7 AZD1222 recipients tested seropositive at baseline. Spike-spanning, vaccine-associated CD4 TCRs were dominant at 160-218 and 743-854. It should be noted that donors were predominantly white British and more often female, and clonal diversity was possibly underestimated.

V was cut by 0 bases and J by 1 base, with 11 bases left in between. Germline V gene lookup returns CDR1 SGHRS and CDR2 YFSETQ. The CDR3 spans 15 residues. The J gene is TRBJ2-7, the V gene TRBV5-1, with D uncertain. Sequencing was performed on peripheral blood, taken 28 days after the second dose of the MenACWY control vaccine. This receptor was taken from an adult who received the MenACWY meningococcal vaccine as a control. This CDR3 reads CASSLVLGSSYEQYF. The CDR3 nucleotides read TGCGCCAGCAGCTTGGTTCTGGGGTCGTCCTACGAGCAGTACTTC.